The rows below give T cell receptor beta chains drawn from one sample of a study of T cell responses to AZD1222 COVID-19 vaccine. Clones were read by immunoSEQ multiplex PCR, and TCRdb kept only the in-frame ones, dropping some. The sample includes more than 150,000 clones, about 89% of them seen just once. Here the sequenced sample was peripheral blood, taken 28 days after the second AZD1222 dose. These receptors came from an adult who received the AZD1222 COVID-19 vaccine. CDR3s include the opening cysteine and the closing phenylalanine or tryptophan. A D gene is named only where the DNA matches it firmly. Some rows have no size entry. The others give once, few or many, or a class for an expanded clone.

D: NA
J: TRBJ2-1
size: once
length: 11
V: TRBV2
CDR3: CASSYYNEQFF
DNA: TGTGCCAGCAGTTACTACAATGAGCAGTTCTTC

D: NA
J: TRBJ2-1
size: NA
length: 12
V: TRBV6-4
CDR3: CASSESSCEQFF
DNA: TGTGCCAGCAGTGAGTCCTCCTGTGAGCAGTTCTTC

D: NA
J: TRBJ1-2
size: NA
length: 11
V: TRBV29-1
CDR3: CSAVAGGGYTF
DNA: TGCAGCGCCGTGGCGGGGGGAGGCTACACCTTC

D: NA
J: TRBJ2-1
size: NA
length: 14
V: TRBV3-1/TRBV3-2
CDR3: CASSPSGPSNEQFF
DNA: TGTGCCAGCAGCCCCTCCGGGCCGTCCAATGAGCAGTTCTTC

D: NA
J: TRBJ1-1
size: NA
length: 17
V: TRBV3-1/TRBV3-2
CDR3: CASSRTGPKFGNTEAFF
DNA: TGTGCCAGCAGCCGAACGGGCCCAAAATTTGGGAACACTGAAGCTTTCTTT

D: NA
J: TRBJ2-6
size: NA
length: 14
V: TRBV6-5
CDR3: CASSYDARANVLTF
DNA: TGTGCCAGCAGTTACGATGCGAGGGCCAACGTCCTGACTTTC

D: NA
J: TRBJ1-4
size: NA
length: 16
V: TRBV6-1
CDR3: CASSGLLKRNNEKLFF
DNA: TGTGCCAGCAGTGGGTTATTGAAAAGGAATAATGAAAAACTGTTTTTT

D: NA
J: TRBJ2-1
size: NA
length: 16
V: TRBV3-1/TRBV3-2
CDR3: CASSQDLTGVYNEQFF
DNA: TGTGCCAGCAGCCAAGACCTGACAGGCGTATACAATGAGCAGTTCTTC

D: TRBD1
J: TRBJ1-5
size: NA
length: 15
V: TRBV15
CDR3: CATSMTGTGVQPQHF
DNA: TGTGCCACCAGCATGACCGGGACAGGGGTTCAGCCCCAGCATTTT

D: TRBD2
J: TRBJ2-7
size: NA
length: 14
V: TRBV3-1/TRBV3-2
CDR3: CASSHRTSRGEQYF
DNA: TGTGCCAGCAGCCATAGGACTAGTAGGGGCGAGCAGTACTTC

D: NA
J: TRBJ2-5
size: NA
length: 15
V: TRBV28
CDR3: CASSEPGGGKETQYF
DNA: TGTGCCAGCAGTGAACCCGGTGGGGGGAAAGAGACCCAGTACTTC

D: TRBD1
J: TRBJ1-5
size: NA
length: 12
V: TRBV28
CDR3: CASNRGWQPQHF
DNA: TGTGCCAGCAACAGGGGGTGGCAGCCCCAGCATTTT

D: NA
J: TRBJ2-2
size: NA
length: 14
V: TRBV11-3
CDR3: CASSLGRGTGELFF
DNA: TGTGCCAGCAGCTTAGGACGGGGTACCGGGGAGCTGTTTTTT

D: NA
J: TRBJ2-5
size: NA
length: 14
V: TRBV5-1
CDR3: CASSELGDGETQYF
DNA: TGCGCCAGCAGCGAGCTTGGGGATGGGGAGACCCAGTACTTC

D: NA
J: TRBJ2-7
size: NA
length: 14
V: TRBV7-8
CDR3: CASSPTSSSYEQYF
DNA: TGTGCCAGCAGCCCGACGAGTAGCTCCTACGAGCAGTACTTC

D: NA
J: TRBJ2-7
size: NA
length: 14
V: TRBV11-2
CDR3: CASSLRSVSYEQYF
DNA: TGTGCCAGCAGCTTACGGTCTGTTTCCTACGAGCAGTACTTC

D: NA
J: TRBJ1-4
size: NA
length: 15
V: TRBV7-8
CDR3: CASSGNSQPNEKLFF
DNA: TGTGCCAGCAGCGGAAACAGTCAACCCAATGAAAAACTGTTTTTT

D: TRBD1
J: TRBJ1-2
size: NA
length: 15
V: TRBV29-1
CDR3: CSVIETGATPLCDTF
DNA: TGCAGCGTTATAGAGACAGGGGCGACTCCCCTATGTGATACCTTC

D: NA
J: TRBJ1-1
size: NA
length: 13
V: TRBV12-3/TRBV12-4
CDR3: CASSLNRATEAFF
DNA: TGTGCCAGCAGTTTGAATAGGGCAACTGAAGCTTTCTTT

D: NA
J: TRBJ1-3
size: NA
length: 16
V: TRBV7-8
CDR3: CASSTNRPVSGNTIYF
DNA: TGTGCCAGCAGCACTAATAGACCGGTCTCTGGAAACACCATATATTTT

D: TRBD1
J: TRBJ1-1
size: NA
length: 14
V: TRBV5-1
CDR3: CASSFTGGDTEAFF
DNA: TGCGCCAGCAGCTTCACAGGGGGTGACACTGAAGCTTTCTTT

D: NA
J: TRBJ1-1
size: NA
length: 14
V: TRBV2
CDR3: CASSEEYMNTEAFF
DNA: TGTGCCAGCAGTGAAGAGTACATGAACACTGAAGCTTTCTTT

D: NA
J: TRBJ1-5
size: few
length: 15
V: TRBV3-1/TRBV3-2
CDR3: CASSQDKQVNQPQHF
DNA: TGTGCCAGCAGCCAAGATAAACAGGTCAATCAGCCCCAGCATTTT